This TCR beta chain was identified during a study of CD8 T cells in Susac syndrome. Points from the study as a whole: That the number of individuals in its TCR sequencing and HLA analysis was relatively small was acknowledged by the study.

Sequencing of TCR beta, carried out with a high-throughput approach, was applied to CD8+ and CD4+ T cells from the blood. Bulk CD8+ and CD4+ cells came from magnetic negative isolation; CD8+ TEMRA by FACS. Roughly 0.5 to 1 ug RNA was reverse transcribed with random hexamers. Amplification of the TCR beta CDR3 was carried out by immunoSEQ multiplex PCR, which spanned a total of 54 Vbeta and 13 Jbeta segments. TCRdb reprocessed the immunoSEQ multiplex PCR reads with MiXCR, giving one entry per CDR3 protein. The sample records fewer than 300,000 distinct CDR3 sequences, roughly 84% being singletons. The V segment lost 6 bases and the J segment 4 bases; nucleotides outside the gene matches: 3. This CDR3 has 12 residues. Germline CDR1 SGHRS, CDR2 YFSETQ. As for this clonotype: The target antigen is unknown.

This chain links TRBV5-1 with TRBJ1-1, with 7 nucleotides matching TRBD1. The sequence was collected from a human donor with multiple sclerosis. The sample comprised CD8+ T cells from PBMCs. CDR3 sequence (DNA): TGCGCCAGCAACTCAGGGGGCACTGAAGCTTTCTTT. Protein product: CASNSGGTEAFF.